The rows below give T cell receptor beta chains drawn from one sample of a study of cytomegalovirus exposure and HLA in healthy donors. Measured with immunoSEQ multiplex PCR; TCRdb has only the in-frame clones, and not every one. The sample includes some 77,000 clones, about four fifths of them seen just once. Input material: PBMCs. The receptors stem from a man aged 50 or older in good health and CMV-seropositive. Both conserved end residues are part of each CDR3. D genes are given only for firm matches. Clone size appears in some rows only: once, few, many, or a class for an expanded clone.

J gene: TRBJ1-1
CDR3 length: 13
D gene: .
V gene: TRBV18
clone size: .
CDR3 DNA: TGTGCCAGCTCACGACAGGTGAACACTGAAGCTTTCTTT
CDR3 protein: CASSRQVNTEAFF

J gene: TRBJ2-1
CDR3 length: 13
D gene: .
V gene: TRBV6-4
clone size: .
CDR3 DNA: TGTGCCAGCAGTGACGGCCAACACAATGAGCAGTTCTTC
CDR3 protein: CASSDGQHNEQFF

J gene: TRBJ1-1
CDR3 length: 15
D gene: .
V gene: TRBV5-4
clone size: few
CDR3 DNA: TGTGCCAGCAGCTATGGACTACCCGGGGGCACTGAAGCTTTCTTT
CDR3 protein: CASSYGLPGGTEAFF

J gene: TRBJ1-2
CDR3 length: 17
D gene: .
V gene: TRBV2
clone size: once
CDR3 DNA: TGTGCCAGCAGAGGCTTCAGCTCAGCGGCTCCTGACTATGGCTACACCTTC
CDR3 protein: CASRGFSSAAPDYGYTF

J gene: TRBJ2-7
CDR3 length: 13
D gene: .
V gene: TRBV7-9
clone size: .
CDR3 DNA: TGTGCCAGCGGGGACTGGGTCGAAGACGAGCAGTACTTC
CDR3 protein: CASGDWVEDEQYF

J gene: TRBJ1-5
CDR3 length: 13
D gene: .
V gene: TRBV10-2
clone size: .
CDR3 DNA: TGCGCCAGCAGTGATAGTAATAATCAGCCCCAGCATTTT
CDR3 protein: CASSDSNNQPQHF

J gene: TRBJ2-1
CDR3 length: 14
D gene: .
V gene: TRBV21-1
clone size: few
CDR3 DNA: TGTGCCAGCAAAAGGGACTCCCAACTCAATGAGCAGTTCTTC
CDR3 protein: CASKRDSQLNEQFF

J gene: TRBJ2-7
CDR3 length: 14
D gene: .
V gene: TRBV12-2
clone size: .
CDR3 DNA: TGTGCAAGTCGCTTCGGTGGGAGCTCCTACGAGCAGTACTTC
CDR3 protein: CASRFGGSSYEQYF

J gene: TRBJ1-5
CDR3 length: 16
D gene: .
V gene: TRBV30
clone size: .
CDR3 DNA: TGTGCCTGGAGTGTTGGGAGGGCGGTTGGCAATCAGCCCCAGCATTTT
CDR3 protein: CAWSVGRAVGNQPQHF

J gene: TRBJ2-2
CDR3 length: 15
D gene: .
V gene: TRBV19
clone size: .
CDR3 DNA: TGTGCCAGTAGTATTACGGACTCTAGGGCCGGGGAGCTGTTTTTT
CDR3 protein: CASSITDSRAGELFF

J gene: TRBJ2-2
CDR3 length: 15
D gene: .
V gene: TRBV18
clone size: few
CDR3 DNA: TGTGCCAGCTCACCAGTAGAAACTAACACCGGGGAGCTGTTTTTT
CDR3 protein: CASSPVETNTGELFF

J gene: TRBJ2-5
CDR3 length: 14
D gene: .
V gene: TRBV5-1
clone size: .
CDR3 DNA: TGCGCCAGCAGCTTCGCGGACAATACAGAGACCCAGTACTTC
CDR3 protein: CASSFADNTETQYF

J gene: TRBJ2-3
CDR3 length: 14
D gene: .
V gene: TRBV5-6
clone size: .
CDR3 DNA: TGTGCCAGCAGCTTGGAGGGAGAGGTAGATACGCAGTATTTT
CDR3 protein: CASSLEGEVDTQYF

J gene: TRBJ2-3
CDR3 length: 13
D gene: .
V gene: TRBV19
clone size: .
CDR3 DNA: TGTGCCAGTAGTCGGATAGCCACAGATACGCAGTATTTT
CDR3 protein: CASSRIATDTQYF

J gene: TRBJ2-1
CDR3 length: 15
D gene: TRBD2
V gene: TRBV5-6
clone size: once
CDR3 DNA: TGTGCCAGCAGTCCCGATAGCGGGTCTTACAATGAGCAGTTCTTC
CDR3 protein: CASSPDSGSYNEQFF

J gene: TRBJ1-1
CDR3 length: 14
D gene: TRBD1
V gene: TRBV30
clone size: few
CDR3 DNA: TGTGCCTGGAGATCGGACGCAGGGGGGACTGAAGCTTTCTTT
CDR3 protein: CAWRSDAGGTEAFF

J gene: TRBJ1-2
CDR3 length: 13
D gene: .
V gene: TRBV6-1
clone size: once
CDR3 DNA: TGTGCCGCCAGAGCTTTGGGCGACTATGGCTACACCTTC
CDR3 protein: CAARALGDYGYTF

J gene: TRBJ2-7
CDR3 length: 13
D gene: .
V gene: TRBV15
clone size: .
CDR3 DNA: TGTGCCACCAGGCGGAGGGAATCCTACGAGCAGTACTTC
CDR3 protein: CATRRRESYEQYF

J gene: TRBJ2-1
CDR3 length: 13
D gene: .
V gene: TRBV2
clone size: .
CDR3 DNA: TGTGCCAGCAGTGTATCCCGGGACAATGAGCAGTTCTTC
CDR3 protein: CASSVSRDNEQFF

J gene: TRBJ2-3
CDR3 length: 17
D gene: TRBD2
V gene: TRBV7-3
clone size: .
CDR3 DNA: TGTGCCAGCAGCTCTAGACTAGCGGGAGTGGGCACAGATACGCAGTATTTT
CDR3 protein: CASSSRLAGVGTDTQYF

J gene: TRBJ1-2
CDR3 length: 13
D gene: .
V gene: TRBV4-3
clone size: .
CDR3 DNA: TGCGCCAGCAGCCAATCAAGGGGGTTCGGCTACACCTTC
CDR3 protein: CASSQSRGFGYTF

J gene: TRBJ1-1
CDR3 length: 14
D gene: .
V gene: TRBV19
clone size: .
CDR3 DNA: TGCGCCAGTAGTTGGTCGGGAGGGGACACTGAAGCTTTCTTT
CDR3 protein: CASSWSGGDTEAFF

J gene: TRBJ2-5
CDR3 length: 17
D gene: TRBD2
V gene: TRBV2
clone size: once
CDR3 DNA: TGTGCCAGCAGTGAAGCGCGGGCTAGCGGAAACCAAGAGACCCAGTACTTC
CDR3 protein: CASSEARASGNQETQYF

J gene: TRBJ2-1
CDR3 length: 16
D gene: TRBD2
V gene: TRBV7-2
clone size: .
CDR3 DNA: TGTGCCAGCAGCACGGTGACACTAGCGGCCTACAATGAGCAGTTCTTC
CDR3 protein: CASSTVTLAAYNEQFF

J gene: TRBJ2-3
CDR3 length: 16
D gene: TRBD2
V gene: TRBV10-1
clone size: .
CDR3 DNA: TGCGCCAGCAGTGAGTCGACAGCGGGAGGAACAGATACGCAGTATTTT
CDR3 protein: CASSESTAGGTDTQYF

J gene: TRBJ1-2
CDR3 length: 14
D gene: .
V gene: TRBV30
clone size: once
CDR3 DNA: TGTGCCTGGGGCGGGACCAGGGCTGGCTATGGCTACACCTTC
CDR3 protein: CAWGGTRAGYGYTF

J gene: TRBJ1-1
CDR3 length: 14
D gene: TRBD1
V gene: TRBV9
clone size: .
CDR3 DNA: TGTGCCAGCAGCGTAGGCAGGGGGCGATCTGAAGCTTTCTTT
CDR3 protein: CASSVGRGRSEAFF

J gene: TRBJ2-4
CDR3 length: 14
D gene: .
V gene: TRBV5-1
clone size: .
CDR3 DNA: TGCGCCAGCAGCTTGGCCCAGGGTGAAAACAGTCAGTACTTC
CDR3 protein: CASSLAQGENSQYF

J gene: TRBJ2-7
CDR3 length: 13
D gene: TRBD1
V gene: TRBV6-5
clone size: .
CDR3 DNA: TGTGCCAGCAGTCGAGACAGGGTTTACGAGCAGTACTTC
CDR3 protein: CASSRDRVYEQYF

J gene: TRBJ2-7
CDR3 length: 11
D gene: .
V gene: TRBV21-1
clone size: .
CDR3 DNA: TGTGCCAGTAGCAAACCGGCGGGAGACGACTTC
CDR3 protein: CASSKPAGDDF

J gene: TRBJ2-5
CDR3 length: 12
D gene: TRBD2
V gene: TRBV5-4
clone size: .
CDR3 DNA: TGTGCCAGCAGCCGGGGAGGGGAGACCCAGTACTTC
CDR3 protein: CASSRGGETQYF

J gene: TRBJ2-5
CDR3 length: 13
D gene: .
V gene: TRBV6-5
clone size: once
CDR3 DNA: TGTGCCAGCAGCCGCTCCACGGGTGGGACCCAGTACTTC
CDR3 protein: CASSRSTGGTQYF

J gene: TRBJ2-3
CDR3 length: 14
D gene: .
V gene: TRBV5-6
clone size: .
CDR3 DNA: TGTGCCAGCAGCACCTTTGCGGGCACAGATACGCAGTATTTT
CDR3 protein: CASSTFAGTDTQYF

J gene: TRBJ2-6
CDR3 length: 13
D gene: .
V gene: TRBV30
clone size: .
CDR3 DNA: TGTGCCTGGTCGAGCTCTGGGGCCAACGTCCTGACTTTC
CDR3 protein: CAWSSSGANVLTF

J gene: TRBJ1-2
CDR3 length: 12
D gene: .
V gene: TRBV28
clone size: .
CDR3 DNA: TGTGCCAGCACCGACAGGACCTATGGCTACACCTTC
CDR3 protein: CASTDRTYGYTF

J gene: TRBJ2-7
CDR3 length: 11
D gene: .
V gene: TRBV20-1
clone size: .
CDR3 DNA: TGCAGTGCAGCGGGACATTACGAGCAGTACTTC
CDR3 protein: CSAAGHYEQYF

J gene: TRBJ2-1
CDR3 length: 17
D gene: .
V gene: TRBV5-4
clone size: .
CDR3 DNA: TGTGCCAGCAGCTTGTATTCTTATTATGTGTTATCCAATGAGCAGTTCTTC
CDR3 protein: CASSLYSYYVLSNEQFF

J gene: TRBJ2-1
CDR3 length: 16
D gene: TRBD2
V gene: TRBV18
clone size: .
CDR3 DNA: TGTGCCAGCTCACCGTTTGCGGGAGGACGACTCAATGAGCAGTTCTTC
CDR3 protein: CASSPFAGGRLNEQFF

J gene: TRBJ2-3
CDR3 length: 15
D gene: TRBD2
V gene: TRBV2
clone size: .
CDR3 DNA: TGTGCCAGCACCAGGACTAGCGGGAACACAGATACGCAGTATTTT
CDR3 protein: CASTRTSGNTDTQYF

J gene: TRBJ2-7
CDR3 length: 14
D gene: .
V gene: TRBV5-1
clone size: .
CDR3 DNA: TGCGCCAGCAGCTCCACAAGTTCCTCCTACGAGCAGTACTTC
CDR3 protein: CASSSTSSSYEQYF

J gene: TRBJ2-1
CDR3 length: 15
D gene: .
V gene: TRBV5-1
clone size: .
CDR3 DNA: TGCGCCAGCAGCACCCTGCAGGGGTCCTACAATGAGCAGTTCTTC
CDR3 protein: CASSTLQGSYNEQFF

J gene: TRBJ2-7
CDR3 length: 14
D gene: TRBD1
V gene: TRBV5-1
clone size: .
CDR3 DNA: TGCGCCAGCAGCCCCGGGACAGATCCCTACGAGCAGTACTTC
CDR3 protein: CASSPGTDPYEQYF

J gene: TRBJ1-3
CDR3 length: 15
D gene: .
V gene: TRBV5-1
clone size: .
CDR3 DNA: TGCGCCAGCAGCTTGCAGCCGACTCAGGGAAACACCATATATTTT
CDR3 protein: CASSLQPTQGNTIYF

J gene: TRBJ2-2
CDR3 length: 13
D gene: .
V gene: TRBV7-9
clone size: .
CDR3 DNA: TGTGCCAGCAGCTCATTTAGAACCGGGGAGCTGTTTTTT
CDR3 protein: CASSSFRTGELFF

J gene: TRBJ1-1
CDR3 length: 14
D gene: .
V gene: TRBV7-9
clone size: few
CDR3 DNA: TGTGCCAGCAGCTCCCCGATAAGGGGGACTGAAGCTTTCTTT
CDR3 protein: CASSSPIRGTEAFF

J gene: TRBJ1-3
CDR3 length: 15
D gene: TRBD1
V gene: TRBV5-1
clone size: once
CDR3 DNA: TGCGCCAGCAGCTTACAGGGGGCCTCTGGAAACACCATATATTTT
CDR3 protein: CASSLQGASGNTIYF

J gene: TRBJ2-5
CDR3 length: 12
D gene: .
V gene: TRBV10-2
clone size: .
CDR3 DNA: TGCGCCAGCAGTGAGTCTAAAGAGACCCAGTACTTC
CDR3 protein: CASSESKETQYF

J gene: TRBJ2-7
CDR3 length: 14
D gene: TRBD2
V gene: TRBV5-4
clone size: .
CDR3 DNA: TGTGCCAGCAGCTTTGGTGGGAGGGACTACGAGCAGTACTTC
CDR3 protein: CASSFGGRDYEQYF

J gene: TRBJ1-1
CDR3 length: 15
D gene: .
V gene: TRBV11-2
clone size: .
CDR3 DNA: TGTGCCAGCAGCACGCCCGTCGACAGGCTCACTGAAGCTTTCTTT
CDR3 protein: CASSTPVDRLTEAFF

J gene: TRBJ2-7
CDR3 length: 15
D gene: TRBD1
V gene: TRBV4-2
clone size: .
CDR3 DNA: TGTGCCAGCAGCCAAGATCGTAACAGGGGCTACGAGCAGTACTTC
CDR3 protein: CASSQDRNRGYEQYF

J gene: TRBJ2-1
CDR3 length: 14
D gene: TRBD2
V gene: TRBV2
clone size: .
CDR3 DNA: TGTGCCAGCAGGGAGACTAGCGTCTACAATGAGCAGTTCTTC
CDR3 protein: CASRETSVYNEQFF

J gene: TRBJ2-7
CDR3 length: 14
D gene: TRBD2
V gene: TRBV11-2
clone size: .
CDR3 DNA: TGTGCCAGCAGCTTGGGAGGGTCTGGCTACGAGCAGTACTTC
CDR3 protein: CASSLGGSGYEQYF

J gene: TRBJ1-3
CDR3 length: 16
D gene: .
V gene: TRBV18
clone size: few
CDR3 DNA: TGTGCCAGCTCACCATCGGACAGATTAACTGGAAACACCATATATTTT
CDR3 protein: CASSPSDRLTGNTIYF

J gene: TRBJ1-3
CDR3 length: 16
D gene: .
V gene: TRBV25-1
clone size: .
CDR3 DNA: TGTGCCAGCAGTGACGTCTCGGGTATCGTTGGAAACACCATATATTTT
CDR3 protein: CASSDVSGIVGNTIYF

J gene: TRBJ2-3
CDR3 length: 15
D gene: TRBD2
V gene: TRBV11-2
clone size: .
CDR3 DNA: TGTGCCAGCAGCCTACGCGGGAGACGGGGAGATACGCAGTATTTT
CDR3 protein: CASSLRGRRGDTQYF

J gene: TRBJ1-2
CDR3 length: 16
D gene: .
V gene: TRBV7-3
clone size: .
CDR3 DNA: TGTGCCAGCAGCCCCCGAGCGACCCAGAGAAATGATGGCTACACCTTC
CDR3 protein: CASSPRATQRNDGYTF

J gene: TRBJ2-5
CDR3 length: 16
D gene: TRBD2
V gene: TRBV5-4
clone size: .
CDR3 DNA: TGTGCCAGCAGCCAAAACCTAGCGGTGGGGGGAGAGACCCAGTACTTC
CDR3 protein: CASSQNLAVGGETQYF

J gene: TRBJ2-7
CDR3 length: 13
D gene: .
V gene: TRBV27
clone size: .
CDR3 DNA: TGTGCCAGCAGTCCCTCCGGACAGTTGGAGCAGTACTTC
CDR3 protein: CASSPSGQLEQYF

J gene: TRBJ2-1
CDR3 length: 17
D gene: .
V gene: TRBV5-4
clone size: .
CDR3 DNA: TGTGCCAGCAGCTTGGGCGGGCCGGCAAGCTCCTACAATGAGCAGTTCTTC
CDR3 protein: CASSLGGPASSYNEQFF